Below, one T cell receptor beta chain is given with its context. Its antigen remains unknown. The source of the sample is a study of T cell responses to AZD1222 COVID-19 vaccine. Whole-study results and caveats: Per reports, nearly half of all spike-specific TCRs target regions that are unmutated in variants. At baseline, seropositivity was found in only a handful of AZD1222 recipients. None of the repertoires were sampled until the peak T cell response had passed.

TCRdb's copy holds only in-frame clones and misses some; the assay was immunoSEQ multiplex PCR. Seen here are about 140,000 clones, about 90% observed once, and the top ten hold 7.5%. Trimming pared 1 base from V and 4 bases from J, leaving 11 bases between. The V gene's germline CDR1 is GTSNPN and CDR2 SVGIG (reference sequence). This CDR3 is built from 14 residues. The chain recombines TRBV30 with TRBJ1-5, with unresolved D. This clonotype was obtained from an adult who received the MenACWY meningococcal vaccine as a control. The source material was peripheral blood, sampled 28 days after the second dose of the MenACWY control vaccine. This chain's CDR3 is CAWSAARRNQPQHF. DNA of the CDR3: TGTGCCTGGAGTGCAGCGCGCCGTAATCAGCCCCAGCATTTT.